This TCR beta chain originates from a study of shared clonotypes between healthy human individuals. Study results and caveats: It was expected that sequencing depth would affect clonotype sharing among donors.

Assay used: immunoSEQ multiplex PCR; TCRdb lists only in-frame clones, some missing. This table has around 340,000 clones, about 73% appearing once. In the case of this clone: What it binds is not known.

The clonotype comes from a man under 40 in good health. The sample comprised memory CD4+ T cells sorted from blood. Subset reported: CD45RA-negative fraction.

CDR3 DNA: TGCGCCAGCAGCCAAGAGAACCTACAGGGTTATCAGCCCCAGCATTTT. Its translation is CASSQENLQGYQPQHF. This chain connects TRBV4-1 to TRBJ1-5, with a possible D match to TRBD1 (6 bases). There are 16 residues in the CDR3. Germline V lookup: CDR1 MGHRA, CDR2 YSYEKL. The V gene lost 0 bases and the J gene lost 5 bases, with 14 bases spanning the gap.